This T cell receptor (beta chain) was sequenced in a study of cytomegalovirus exposure and HLA in healthy donors (dated by TCRdb to about 2017). With regard to the full study: A later analysis indicated that the 130 or so validation repertoires were generated on the platform also employed for the roughly 730 repertoires of the first cohort. The aim of the study was to test whether cataloging public T cell receptors could identify signatures of past pathogen exposure. Along with the approximately 650-subject first cohort, a separate validation cohort of over a hundred different subjects was used. To predict cytomegalovirus infection status, the study brought together high-throughput TCR immunosequencing, statistical association of individual TCRs with disease status, and machine learning. The full study reports these points: It was suggested by the authors that the approach could potentially be generalized to other disease states and immunological phenotypes. Three of the identified cytomegalovirus-associated TCR beta chains were confirmed in vitro to be specific for cytomegalovirus antigens. The study listed 164 TCR beta chains as associated with cytomegalovirus. Most TCR sequences were observed very rarely across donors, whereas some public TCRs were present in many individuals. The validation cohort had no HLA typing available for a later analysis, so co-occurrence within that cohort was assessed over all 120 repertoires. Subsequent analysis determined that TCRs grouped into clusters in the first cohort also showed a tendency toward co-occurrence across the 120 or so validation repertoires, and approximately 94% of cluster scores exceeded 0. In both the original and validation cohorts, the classifier was reported to diagnose cytomegalovirus status with high specificity and sensitivity.

Library preparation employed the immunoSEQ multiplex PCR assay. On the study's bioinformatics: A statistical classification framework was built to diagnose cytomegalovirus status from the catalog of TCR beta chain sequences. Entries here come from immuneACCESS through TCRdb and include only in-frame sequences with V and J called. Some clones fail to appear in such tables; in the studies checked, an unresolved V gene covers under half of the shortfall, and the cause of the remainder is unknown. The DNA was the basis for D and trimming; V, J and clone size are from that table. This sample holds 150,000 to 200,000 clones; around 81% were observed only once. The ten top clones hold 2.8% of the sample. Donors formed part of the validation cohort, which comprised 120 subjects and was distinct from the first cohort of 666 subjects. The CDR3, cysteine through phenylalanine, is 17 amino acids long. The entry retains the CDR3 DNA only, 51 bases that are in frame from base 1. As encoded in the germline V gene (reference sequence), CDR1 is MNHEY while CDR2 is SMNVEV. Trimmed from V: 11 bases; trimmed from J: 6 bases; junction bases lacking a gene match: 18.

To note about this clone: The specificity of this receptor is unknown. One base away there is no much larger clone; base qualities are not given.

Here the chain combines TRBV27 and TRBJ1-6; TRBD1 agrees with 8 junctional bases. Sequenced material: PBMCs. The receptor was derived from a woman aged 18-29 years in good health and CMV-seropositive. Here the CDR3 is given as CALVAETGVSSNSPLHF. The bases are TGTGCCCTCGTAGCGGAGACAGGGGTTTCAAGTAATTCACCCCTCCACTTT.